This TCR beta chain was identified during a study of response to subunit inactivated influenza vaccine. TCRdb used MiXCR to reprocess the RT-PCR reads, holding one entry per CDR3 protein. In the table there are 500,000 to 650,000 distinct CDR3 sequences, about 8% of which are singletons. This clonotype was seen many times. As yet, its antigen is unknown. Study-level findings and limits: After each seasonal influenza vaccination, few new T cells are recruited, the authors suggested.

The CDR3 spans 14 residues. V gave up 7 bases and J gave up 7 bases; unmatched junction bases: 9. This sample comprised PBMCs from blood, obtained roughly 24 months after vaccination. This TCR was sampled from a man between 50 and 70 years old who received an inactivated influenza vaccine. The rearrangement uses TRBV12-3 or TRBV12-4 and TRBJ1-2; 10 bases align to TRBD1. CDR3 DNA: TGTGCCAGCACCAAGGGACAGGGGCCTTCTGGCTACACCTTC. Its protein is CASTKGQGPSGYTF.